This TCR beta chain was sequenced in a study of T-cell reconstitution after alpha-beta-depleted transplantation in children. This clonotype has ten or more counts. Unique molecular identifiers were incorporated when the TCRbeta library was constructed. TCRdb re-called the PCR reads with MiXCR, one entry per CDR3 protein. The table lists around 200,000 distinct CDR3 sequences, around 6.8% of them singletons. Germline V gene data show CDR1 as SGHRS and CDR2 as YFSETQ. The CDR3 runs to 16 residues. After removal of 3 bases from V and 2 bases from J, the junction contained 5 bases not matched to a gene. The clonotype originates from a human donor who donated a stem cell graft to a child with Wiskott-Aldrich syndrome. The sample here was PBMCs from the stem cell graft donor, taken from the stem cell graft. This sequence joins TRBV5-1 and TRBJ2-3; 11 bases line up with TRBD2. The CDR3 nucleotides are TGCGCCAGCAGCTCTCGGACTAGCGGGCCCACAGATACGCAGTATTTT. Residues: CASSSRTSGPTDTQYF.